This T cell receptor beta chain is from a study of cytomegalovirus exposure and HLA in healthy donors. Concerning this clone: Antigen unknown.

CDR3 length: 13 amino acids. CDR1 is LGHNA and CDR2 is YSLEER in the germline V gene. V was cut by 2 bases and J by 3 bases, with 5 bases left in between. Both 60 Vbeta primers and 13 Jbeta primers went into the PCR. Produced via immunoSEQ multiplex PCR; TCRdb's table is partial and in-frame only. The repertoire holds 100,000 to 150,000 clones, with just under 80% as singletons. Study results and limitations: The authors enumerated over 150 TCR beta chains as linked to cytomegalovirus. Reports indicated that the classifier achieved high specificity and sensitivity in diagnosing cytomegalovirus status.

The gene calls are TRBV4-3 and TRBJ1-5; D unclear. The sequence was collected from a man aged 25 to 40 in good health and CMV-seronegative. The sample comprised PBMCs. As DNA, the CDR3 is TGCGCCAGCAGCCAAACTATCAATCAGCCCCAGCATTTT. Translated: CASSQTINQPQHF.